The following is a T cell receptor (beta chain) sequence with its context. Its target antigen remains unknown. No base quality values were provided; no much bigger clone lies one nucleotide off. This sample is part of a study of technical replicates of blood from several donors (TCRdb year 2017). The library was prepared using the immunoSEQ multiplex PCR assay. TCRdb provides this immuneACCESS table in a form limited to in-frame rearrangements. Some clones are lacking; in checked studies, under half of them reflect an unresolved V gene, and why the rest are absent is not known. This sample is represented by about 54,000 clones; approximately 94% of them were singletons. Of the sample, around 0.2% falls within the top ten clones. The germline V and J ends show losses of 6 bases and 3 bases respectively, and no gene match explains 4 bases of the junction. There are 14 amino acids in the CDR3, from cysteine to phenylalanine inclusive. CDR3 DNA is the only sequence kept; it has 42 bases, read in frame from the first base. Per the germline V gene, ENHRY is the CDR1 and SYGVKD is the CDR2.

Material for sequencing was T cells isolated from PBMCs. This clonotype was obtained from a human donor in good health. The receptor chain draws on TRBV10-3 and TRBJ2-7, with 11 central nucleotides matching TRBD1. The encoded CDR3 is CAISPGTGGYEQYF. DNA sequence: TGTGCCATCAGCCCCGGGACAGGGGGCTACGAGCAGTACTTC.